This T cell receptor (beta chain) was recovered during a study of blood T cell repertoires in COVID-19. Study in general: From the United States, Italy and Spain came samples of acute and convalescent COVID-19. PBMCs, B-cell-depleted T cells, or T cells were the source of the cDNA or gDNA that made up the material.

In this sample, this clone turned up once. Original data processing: Reference gene primer amplification gave estimated nucleated cell counts. Only in-frame clones appear in the TCRdb table, and some are missing; sequencing was by immunoSEQ multiplex PCR. That table is the source of V, J and clone size, and D and trimming were worked out from the DNA. The sample consists of 100,000 to 150,000 clones, over 75% of them appearing once. The CDR3 spans 16 residues. Germline V CDR1 and CDR2: SGHRS, YFSETQ. The V and J ends lost 0 bases and 3 bases respectively, with 12 bases between them. This receptor was taken from an elderly man with active or convalescent COVID-19. The source material was peripheral blood. The rearrangement links TRBV5-1 to TRBJ2-2, with D possibly matching TRBD2 (6 bases). This chain's CDR3 is CASSLDRPGDTGELFF. The CDR3 DNA sequence: TGCGCCAGCAGCTTGGACAGGCCGGGGGACACCGGGGAGCTGTTTTTT.